These 12 T cell receptor beta chains came from one sample sequenced in a study of cytomegalovirus exposure and HLA in healthy donors. In the PCR, 60 Vbeta and 13 Jbeta primers were used. Sequencing was performed with immunoSEQ multiplex PCR; in TCRdb, only in-frame clones are kept and a portion is missing. The repertoire holds 100,000 to 150,000 clones, with around 82% as singletons. Specimen: PBMCs. The source is a female donor in good health and CMV-seronegative.

This clone was recorded only once. The rearrangement uses TRBV2 and TRBJ1-2, with unresolved D. Trimming cost V 5 bases and J 3 bases, with 7 bases left between them. Germline CDR1 reads SNHLY; CDR2 reads FYNNEI. This CDR3 region has 12 residues. CDR3 nucleotide sequence: TGTGCCAGCAGTTCGAGTGACTATGGCTACACCTTC. Residues: CASSSSDYGYTF.

J is TRBJ2-7 and V is TRBV19, with 8 nucleotides matching TRBD1. The J segment lost 2 bases and the V segment lost 4 bases, leaving 19 bases of the junction unmatched. Germline V gene lookup returns CDR1 LNHDA and CDR2 SQIVND (reference sequence). This CDR3 region has 19 residues. This CDR3 is CASSKIGWTGSQVPYEQYF. The CDR3 region has the DNA TGTGCCAGTAGTAAAATCGGGTGGACAGGGAGTCAAGTGCCCTACGAGCAGTACTTC.

This chain connects TRBV6-5 to TRBJ2-1, with D perhaps matching TRBD2 (6 bases). V was pared by 6 bases and J by 5 bases, with 17 bases between. The CDR3 sequence is 15 residues long. CDR1 MNHEY and CDR2 SVGAGI come from the germline V gene. The CDR3 region has the DNA TGTGCCAGCAGACCCGTGGGTGTAGCGGACAATGAGCAGTTCTTC. This codes for CASRPVGVADNEQFF.

The J gene is TRBJ1-2, the V gene TRBV2; no reliable D call. Germline values: CDR1 SNHLY, CDR2 FYNNEI. This CDR3 contains 16 residues. V dropped 3 bases and J dropped 2 bases, with 16 bases sitting between them. CDR3 residues: CASSDFVTVANYGYTF. CDR3 nucleotide sequence: TGTGCCAGCAGTGATTTCGTAACAGTTGCCAACTATGGCTACACCTTC. The full variable domain, completed using reference TRBV2 and TRBJ1-2, is EPEVTQTPSHQVTQMGQEVILRCVPISNHLYFYWYRQILGQKVEFLVSFYNNEISEKSEIFDDQFSVERPDGSNFTLKIRSTKLEDSAMYFCASSDFVTVANYGYTFGSGTRLTVV.

V is TRBV6-1 and J is TRBJ2-3; weak D call: TRBD2 (6 bases). CDR3 length: 17 amino acids. V was shortened by 2 bases and J by 5 bases, with 20 bases between the two germline ends. CDR1 MNHNS and CDR2 SASEGT come from the germline V gene. Here the CDR3 DNA reads TGTGCCAGCAGTGAATATTTTATGGAGGGCCAGGAAGATACGCAGTATTTT. Protein: CASSEYFMEGQEDTQYF.

This clone was seen a single time. This chain connects TRBV10-1 to TRBJ2-3; D is perhaps TRBD1 (5 bases). Germline-derived CDR1 and CDR2 are WNHNN and SYGVQD (reference sequence). The length of the CDR3 is 16 residues. V dropped 0 bases and J dropped 0 bases, with 10 bases sitting between them. CDR3 sequence reads: CASSESPGSSTDTQYF. CDR3 in DNA: TGCGCCAGCAGTGAGTCCCCAGGGTCCAGCACAGATACGCAGTATTTT.

The chain links TRBV27 to TRBJ2-7; 7 bases are shared with TRBD1. The V segment lost 5 bases and the J segment 1 base; nucleotides outside the gene matches: 14. The CDR3 covers 17 residues. Germline CDR1 is MNHEY and CDR2 is SMNVEV (reference sequence). CDR3 region: CASSRKAPGGGSYEQYF. CDR3 nucleotides: TGTGCCAGCAGTCGAAAAGCCCCAGGGGGTGGGTCCTACGAGCAGTACTTC.

The chain uses TRBV5-4 and TRBJ2-1; a possible D gene is TRBD2 (7 bases). CDR1 is SGHNT and CDR2 is YYREEE in the germline V gene (reference sequence). V lost 6 bases, J lost 6 bases, and 19 bases lay in between. The CDR3 has 15 residues. The CDR3 spells CASNWRGLRGNEQFF. CDR3 in DNA: TGTGCCAGCAACTGGCGGGGGCTGCGAGGCAATGAGCAGTTCTTC.

The chain recombines TRBV2 with TRBJ2-7, with D tentatively TRBD2 (5 bases). V was cut by 7 bases and J by 5 bases, with 9 bases left in between. Germline-derived CDR1 and CDR2 are SNHLY and FYNNEI. This CDR3 comprises 11 residues. The CDR3 DNA follows: TGTGCCAGCACCTGGGGAGACGAGCAGTACTTC. Translated, it gives CASTWGDEQYF.

This clone turned up a few times. DNA for the CDR3: TGTGCCAGCAGCCGAAGGGGGGGTACTCCGGGGGAGACCCAGTACTTC. Its translation is CASSRRGGTPGETQYF. The V call is TRBV7-2, the J call TRBJ2-5; D possibly corresponds to TRBD2 (7 bases). CDR3 length: 16 amino acids. With 5 bases removed from V and 5 bases from J, the gap between germline ends came to 21 bases. Germline assignment: CDR1 SGHTA and CDR2 FQGNSA.

This clone was detected only once. This chain uses TRBV30 with TRBJ2-1; D is perhaps TRBD1 (6 bases). Germline-derived CDR1 and CDR2 are GTSNPN and SVGIG (reference sequence). The CDR3 is 13 amino acids. The CDR3, as DNA: TGTGCTCAAAGACAGGACTCCTACAATGAGCAGTTCTTC. Residues: CAQRQDSYNEQFF.

In this sample, this clone turned up once. The chain employs TRBV7-6 and TRBJ1-3, with unresolved D. Deletions cut 3 bases from V and 3 bases from J, with 9 bases between. The CDR3 loop spans 14 amino acids. The germline CDR1 and CDR2 sequences are SGHVS and FNYEAQ. The CDR3 here is CASSLGVGGNTIYF. CDR3 bases: TGTGCCAGCAGCTTGGGCGTAGGTGGAAACACCATATATTTT. Filled out from reference TRBV7-6 and TRBJ1-3, the complete variable domain reads GAGVSQSPRYKVTKRGQDVALRCDPISGHVSLYWYRQALGQGPEFLTYFNYEAQQDKSGLPNDRFSAERPEGSISTLTIQRTEQRDSAMYRCASSLGVGGNTIYFGEGSWLTVV.